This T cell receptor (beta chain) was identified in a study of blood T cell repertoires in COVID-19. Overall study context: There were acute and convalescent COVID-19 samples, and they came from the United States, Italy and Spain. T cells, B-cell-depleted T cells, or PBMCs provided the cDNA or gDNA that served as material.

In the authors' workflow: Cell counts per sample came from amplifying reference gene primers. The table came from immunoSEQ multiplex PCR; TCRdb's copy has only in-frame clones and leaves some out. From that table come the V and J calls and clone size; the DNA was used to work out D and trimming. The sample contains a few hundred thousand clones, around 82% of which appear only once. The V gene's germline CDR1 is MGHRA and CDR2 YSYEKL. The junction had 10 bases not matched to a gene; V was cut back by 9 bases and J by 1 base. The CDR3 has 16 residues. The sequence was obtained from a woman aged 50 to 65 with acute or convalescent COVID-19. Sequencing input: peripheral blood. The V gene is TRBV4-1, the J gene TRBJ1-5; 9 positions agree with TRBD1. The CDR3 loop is CASSRQGGESNQPQHF. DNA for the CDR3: TGCGCCAGTTCTCGACAGGGGGGGGAGAGCAATCAGCCCCAGCATTTT.